This paragraph covers one TCR beta chain sequence. The antigen remains undetermined. The sample belongs to a study of T-cell memory formation after mild COVID-19. Study-wide findings and caveats: There was no confirmation that second-wave clones peaking on day 37 were SARS-CoV-2 specific.

Each CDR3 protein is one row after TCRdb ran MiXCR on the 5' RACE reads. This sample carries around 200,000 distinct CDR3 sequences, 10% of them seen once, and the ten largest clones take less than 4%. The CDR3 is made up of 15 amino acids. The J gene is TRBJ2-7, the V gene TRBV12-2; the tabulated D call, TRBD1, remains unverified against the DNA. TRBV12-2 is a documented pseudogene. This TCR came from a young man who had mild COVID-19 (a few samples of this study predate the infection). Cell type and time point are not known. Sequenced sample: PBMCs or a T cell subset sorted from them (not recorded which). This CDR3 reads CASRSDRDPTYEQYV. In nucleotides, the CDR3 is TGTGCAAGTCGCTCCGACAGGGATCCTACCTACGAGCAGTACGTC.